One and the same sample provided the 27 T cell receptor beta chains below, sequenced in a study of OX40 agonist ivuxolimab in advanced cancers. The method was immunoSEQ multiplex PCR; TCRdb's version includes in-frame clones alone and lacks a portion of them. The sample carries some 59,000 clones, roughly 88% recorded once. This specimen was CD4+ or CD8+ T cells sorted from blood, taken in a trial of the OX40 agonist ivuxolimab. These receptor sequences come from an adult with an advanced solid tumor such as melanoma, head and neck, liver or kidney cancer.

V gene TRBV14 combines with J gene TRBJ2-2, with D maybe TRBD2 (5 bases). Germline CDR1 reads SGHDN; CDR2 reads FVKESK. This CDR3 contains 16 residues. V was pared by 0 bases and J by 7 bases, with 15 bases between. CDR3 nucleotide sequence: TGTGCCAGCAGCCAAGATCTGGAGGCCAGGAGCGGGGAGCTGTTTTTT. It translates to CASSQDLEARSGELFF.

V gene TRBV7-9 combines with J gene TRBJ2-1; TRBD1 might be the D (5 bases). Germline CDR1 reads SEHNR; CDR2 reads FQNEAQ (reference sequence). V lost 5 bases to trimming and J lost 0 bases, with 11 bases between them. The length of the CDR3 is 15 residues. CDR3 sequence: CASSRQTSSYNEQFF. The CDR3 DNA reads TGTGCCAGCAGCCGACAGACGAGCTCCTACAATGAGCAGTTCTTC.

This clone has just a few counts. The gene calls are TRBV10-3 and TRBJ1-5; no clear D. Germline V lookup: CDR1 ENHRY, CDR2 SYGVKD. The CDR3 has 13 residues. The V and J ends lost 2 bases and 10 bases respectively, with 12 bases between them. CDR3 in DNA: TGTGCCATCAGTGAGGACACAGTGAGTCCCCAGCATTTT. Translated, it gives CAISEDTVSPQHF.

The rearrangement joins TRBV9 to TRBJ1-2; D call uncertain. Germline loops: CDR1 SGDLS, CDR2 YYNGEE. The CDR3 runs to 15 residues. V dropped 4 bases and J dropped 1 base, with 14 bases sitting between them. The chain's CDR3 is CASSSSGVFNYGYTF. The CDR3 DNA is TGTGCCAGCAGCTCTAGTGGGGTTTTTAACTATGGCTACACCTTC.

The V and J genes are TRBV6-1 and TRBJ2-7, with TRBD1 identical over 8 bases. V lost 0 bases to trimming and J lost 3 bases; unmatched junction nucleotides: 4. Germline V gene data show CDR1 as MNHNS and CDR2 as SASEGT. The CDR3 has 15 residues. CDR3 amino acids: CASSEATGGNYEQYF. The DNA of the CDR3 is TGTGCCAGCAGTGAAGCCACAGGGGGTAACTACGAGCAGTACTTC.

This chain uses TRBV4-2 with TRBJ2-1; 7 bases match TRBD1. The CDR3 has 20 amino acids. J gave up 6 bases and V 0 bases, and 20 bases lay outside the gene matches. Germline values: CDR1 LGHNA, CDR2 YNFKEQ. This CDR3 is CASSQDGPEIRGQRRNEQFF. The CDR3 bases are TGTGCCAGCAGCCAAGATGGACCAGAAATAAGGGGACAGCGGCGCAATGAGCAGTTCTTC.

In its sample, this clone was seen once. The chain is built from TRBV6-6 and TRBJ1-2; weak D call: TRBD1 (6 bases). This CDR3 comprises 12 residues. Germline V CDR1 and CDR2: MNHNY, SVGAGI (reference sequence). V lost 8 bases to trimming and J lost 6 bases, with 13 bases between them. CDR3 in DNA: TGTGCCAGCCGGGGGCAAGGGCATGGCTACACCTTC. It codes for CASRGQGHGYTF.

J is TRBJ1-5 and V is TRBV27; no definite D call. The CDR3 length is 16 residues. CDR1 is MNHEY and CDR2 is SMNVEV in the germline V gene (reference sequence). Deletions cut 2 bases from V and 5 bases from J, with 16 bases between. The CDR3 nucleotides read TGTGCCAGCAGTTTAAGGTCCGGGAGGATCGATCAGCCCCAGCATTTT. It encodes CASSLRSGRIDQPQHF.

V gene TRBV6-6 combines with J gene TRBJ2-7; a weak D match, TRBD1 (5 bases). Trimming left V 8 bases short and J 0 bases short, with 11 bases between. Germline-derived CDR1 and CDR2 are MNHNY and SVGAGI (reference sequence). The CDR3 extends over 13 amino acids. The CDR3: CASLRGSSYEQYF. In nucleotides, the CDR3 is TGTGCCAGCCTTAGGGGAAGCTCCTACGAGCAGTACTTC.

This rearrangement joins TRBV9 to TRBJ1-1, with D uncertain. The CDR3 consists of 13 residues. The germline V gene encodes CDR1 SGDLS and CDR2 YYNGEE. V was trimmed by 1 base and J by 1 base, leaving 5 bases between them. CDR3 sequence reads: CASSVTSNTEAFF. In nucleotides, the CDR3 is TGTGCCAGCAGCGTAACATCGAACACTGAAGCTTTCTTT.

The rearrangement joins TRBV10-1 to TRBJ2-1; 10 bases line up with TRBD2. The germline CDR1 and CDR2 sequences are WNHNN and SYGVQD (reference sequence). This CDR3 region has 15 residues. J lost 7 bases, V lost 2 bases, and 5 bases had no gene match. CDR3: CASSEKREGHNEQFF. CDR3 coding DNA: TGCGCCAGCAGTGAGAAGCGGGAGGGCCATAATGAGCAGTTCTTC.

The V and J genes are TRBV28 and TRBJ1-1; D gene uncertain. Trimming took off 7 bases at V and 4 bases at J, with 16 bases between the two ends. This CDR3 is 14 amino acids long. Germline-derived CDR1 and CDR2 are MDHEN and SYDVKM. CDR3 sequence: CASTLAGWGTEAFF. In DNA, the CDR3 is TGTGCCAGCACCTTGGCGGGATGGGGCACTGAAGCTTTCTTT.

The chain uses TRBV20-1 and TRBJ1-4; D call uncertain. The CDR3 consists of 11 residues. CDR1 and CDR2 from the germline V gene are DFQATT and SNEGSKA (reference sequence). Trimming pared 5 bases from V and 8 bases from J, leaving 9 bases between. CDR3 in amino acids: CSAPDREKLFF. The CDR3 nucleotides are TGCAGTGCTCCCGACCGCGAAAAACTGTTTTTT.

The chain recombines TRBV7-9 with TRBJ2-1; 7 nucleotides align to TRBD2. The CDR3 consists of 16 residues. V gave up 5 bases and J gave up 2 bases; unmatched junction bases: 9. In germline, CDR1 is SEHNR, CDR2 FQNEAQ (reference sequence). CDR3 residues: CASSARDYWAYNEQFF. DNA for the CDR3: TGTGCCAGCAGCGCCAGGGACTACTGGGCCTACAATGAGCAGTTCTTC.

The gene calls are TRBV27 and TRBJ1-3; D remains ambiguous. V was pared by 0 bases and J by 3 bases, with 9 bases between. The CDR3 runs to 15 residues. CDR1 and CDR2 (germline): MNHEY, SMNVEV (reference sequence). The CDR3 DNA reads TGTGCCAGCAGTTTATCGCCCTCGGGTGGAAACACCATATATTTT. It codes for CASSLSPSGGNTIYF.

J is TRBJ2-7 and V is TRBV7-6; D uncertain. The CDR3 covers 12 residues. The V gene's germline CDR1 is SGHVS and CDR2 FNYEAQ. The germline V and J ends were trimmed by 4 bases and 6 bases, with 10 bases remaining between them. CDR3 DNA: TGTGCCAGCAGCTCCGCTTCGGGCGAGCAGTACTTC. This translates into CASSSASGEQYF.

The chain has TRBV6-1 and TRBJ1-1; D gene unclear. The CDR3 is made up of 14 amino acids. The V end was cut by 4 bases, the J end by 2 bases, with 11 bases between. CDR1 MNHNS and CDR2 SASEGT come from the germline V gene. CDR3 residues: CASSGSTGNTEAFF. In DNA, the CDR3 is TGTGCCAGCAGTGGGTCGACGGGCAACACTGAAGCTTTCTTT.

V and J are TRBV11-3 and TRBJ1-2, with a weak D call TRBD1 (5 bases). Germline V gene data show CDR1 as SGHNT and CDR2 as YENEEA. Between the trimmed V and J ends, which lost 0 bases and 9 bases, there was a span of 20 bases. The CDR3 contains 16 residues. The CDR3 here is CASSLDPGRGVGSYTF. DNA of the CDR3: TGTGCCAGCAGCTTAGACCCCGGACGGGGGGTTGGGAGCTACACCTTC.

J is TRBJ2-7 and V is TRBV19, with 10 bases lining up with TRBD1. This CDR3 has 16 residues. V lost 4 bases to trimming and J lost 3 bases; unmatched junction nucleotides: 9. Germline values: CDR1 LNHDA, CDR2 SQIVND (reference sequence). The CDR3 DNA reads TGTGCCAGTAGTACTGCCGGGACAGGGGCGGTCTACGAGCAGTACTTC. Amino acids: CASSTAGTGAVYEQYF.

The chain employs TRBV4-1 and TRBJ2-5, with 9 nucleotides matching TRBD2. From germline, CDR1 is MGHRA and CDR2 YSYEKL. There are 15 residues in the CDR3. Trimming took 1 base from V and 3 from J; bases not matched to a gene: 3. The DNA of the CDR3 is TGCGCCAGCAGCCAAGGGCGGGGGGGGGAAGAGACCCAGTACTTC. Amino acid sequence: CASSQGRGGEETQYF.

This sequence joins TRBV29-1 and TRBJ1-4, with D unresolved. V lost 5 bases and J lost 5, with 6 bases in between. The CDR3 has 11 residues. Germline-derived CDR1 and CDR2 are SQVTM and ANQGSEA. The CDR3 is CSVLFNEKLFF. CDR3 nucleotides: TGCAGCGTTCTGTTCAATGAAAAACTGTTTTTT.

The V and J genes are TRBV6-5 and TRBJ2-3; D remains unclear. The CDR3 extends over 14 amino acids. CDR1 and CDR2 (germline): MNHEY, SVGAGI. The germline V and J ends were trimmed by 6 bases and 0 bases, with 10 bases remaining between them. Here the CDR3 reads CASRRDPSTDTQYF. CDR3 nucleotides: TGTGCCAGCAGAAGAGACCCCAGCACAGATACGCAGTATTTT.

In its sample, this clone was seen a few times. The chain uses TRBV7-6 and TRBJ2-3; no clear D gene. Germline lookup yields CDR1 SGHVS and CDR2 FNYEAQ. The ends were cut back, 5 bases at V and 6 bases at J, with 9 bases in the middle. This CDR3 is built from 12 residues. The DNA of the CDR3 is TGTGCCAGCAGCCCCGGCCTGGATACGCAGTATTTT. Protein product: CASSPGLDTQYF.

The gene calls are TRBV27 and TRBJ1-5; D uncertain. The CDR3 sequence is 15 residues long. CDR1 is MNHEY, CDR2 SMNVEV, per germline (reference sequence). With 3 bases removed from V and 0 bases from J, the gap between germline ends came to 9 bases. CDR3 DNA: TGTGCCAGCAGTTTCGGGCGGAATAGCAATCAGCCCCAGCATTTT. Translating it yields CASSFGRNSNQPQHF.

The V gene is TRBV27, the J gene TRBJ2-7; no clear D gene. Trimming cost V 5 bases and J 3 bases, with 5 bases left between them. CDR3 size: 11 residues. The germline gives CDR1 MNHEY, CDR2 SMNVEV (reference sequence). The CDR3 DNA reads as TGTGCCAGCAGTCGGTTCTACGAGCAGTACTTC. It codes for CASSRFYEQYF.

V and J are TRBV6-4 and TRBJ1-4, with D unclear. Germline V CDR1 and CDR2: MRHNA, SNTAGT. V was shortened by 2 bases and J by 8 bases, with 9 bases between the two germline ends. CDR3 length: 13 amino acids. The CDR3 DNA sequence: TGTGCCAGCAGTGACAGGGAGGGAGAAAAACTGTTTTTT. This sequence encodes CASSDREGEKLFF.

V usage is TRBV4-1 and J usage is TRBJ2-7; D is unresolved. The CDR3 is 12 amino acids. Trimming stripped 5 bases from V and 0 bases from J, with 5 bases between. The germline V gene has CDR1 MGHRA and CDR2 YSYEKL. The CDR3 DNA reads TGCGCCAGCAGCACTGACTCCTACGAGCAGTACTTC. It translates to CASSTDSYEQYF.